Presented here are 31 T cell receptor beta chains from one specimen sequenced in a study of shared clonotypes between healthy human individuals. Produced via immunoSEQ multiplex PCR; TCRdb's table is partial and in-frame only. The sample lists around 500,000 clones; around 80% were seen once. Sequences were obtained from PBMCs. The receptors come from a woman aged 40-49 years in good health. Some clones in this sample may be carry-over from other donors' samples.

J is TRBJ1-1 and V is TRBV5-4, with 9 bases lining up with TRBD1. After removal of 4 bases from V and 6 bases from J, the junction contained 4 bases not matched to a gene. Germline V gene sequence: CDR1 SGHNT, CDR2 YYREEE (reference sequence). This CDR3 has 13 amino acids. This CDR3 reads CASSRQGVPEAFF. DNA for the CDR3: TGTGCCAGCAGCAGACAGGGGGTACCTGAAGCTTTCTTT.

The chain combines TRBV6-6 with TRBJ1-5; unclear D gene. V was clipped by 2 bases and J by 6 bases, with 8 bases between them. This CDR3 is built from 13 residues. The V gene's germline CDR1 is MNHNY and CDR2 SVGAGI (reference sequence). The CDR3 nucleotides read TGTGCCAGCAGTTACCAGAGGGCTCAGCCCCAGCATTTT. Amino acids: CASSYQRAQPQHF.

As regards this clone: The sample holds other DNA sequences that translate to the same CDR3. CDR3 sequence reads: CAGRQDYGYTF. The CDR3 nucleotides are TGTGCCGGTCGACAGGATTATGGCTACACCTTC. The rearrangement links TRBV30 to TRBJ1-2; possible D gene TRBD1, 6 bases. CDR3 length equals 11 residues. Between the trimmed V and J ends, which lost 8 bases and 5 bases, there was a span of 12 bases. Germline CDR1 and CDR2: GTSNPN and SVGIG (reference sequence).

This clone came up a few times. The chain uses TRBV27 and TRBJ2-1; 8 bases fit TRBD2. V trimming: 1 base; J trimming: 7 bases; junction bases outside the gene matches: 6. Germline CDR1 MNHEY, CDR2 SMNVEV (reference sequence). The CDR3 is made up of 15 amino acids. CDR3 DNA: TGTGCCAGCAGTTTATTTCAGCGGGAGATAAATGAGCAGTTCTTC. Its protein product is CASSLFQREINEQFF.

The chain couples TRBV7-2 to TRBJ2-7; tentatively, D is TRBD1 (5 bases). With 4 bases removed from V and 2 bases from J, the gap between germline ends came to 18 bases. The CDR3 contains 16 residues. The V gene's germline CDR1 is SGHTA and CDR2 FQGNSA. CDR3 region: CASSSQSRTPPYEQYF. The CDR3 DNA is TGTGCCAGCAGCTCACAGTCCCGGACACCTCCCTACGAGCAGTACTTC.

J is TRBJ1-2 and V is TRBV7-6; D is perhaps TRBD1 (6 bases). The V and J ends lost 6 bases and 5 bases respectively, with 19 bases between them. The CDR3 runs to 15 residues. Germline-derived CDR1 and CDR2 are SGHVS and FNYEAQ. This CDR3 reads CASRSGQPGMYGYTF. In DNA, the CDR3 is TGTGCCAGCAGATCTGGACAGCCCGGGATGTATGGCTACACCTTC.

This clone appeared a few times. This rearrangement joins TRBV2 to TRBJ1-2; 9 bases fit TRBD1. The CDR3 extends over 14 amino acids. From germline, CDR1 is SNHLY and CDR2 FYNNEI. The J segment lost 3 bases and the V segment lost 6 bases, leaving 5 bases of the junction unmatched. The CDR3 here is CASREQGADYGYTF. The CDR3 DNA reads TGTGCCAGCAGAGAACAGGGGGCTGACTATGGCTACACCTTC.

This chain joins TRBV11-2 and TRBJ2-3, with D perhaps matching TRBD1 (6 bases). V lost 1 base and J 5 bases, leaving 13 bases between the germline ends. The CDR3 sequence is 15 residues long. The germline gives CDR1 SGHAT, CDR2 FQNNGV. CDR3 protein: CASSLGGLFGDTQYF. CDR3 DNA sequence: TGTGCCAGCAGCTTAGGGGGGCTTTTTGGAGATACGCAGTATTTT.

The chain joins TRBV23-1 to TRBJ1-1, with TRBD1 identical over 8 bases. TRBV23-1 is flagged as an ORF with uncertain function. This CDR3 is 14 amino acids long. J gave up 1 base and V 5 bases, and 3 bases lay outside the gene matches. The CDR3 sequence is CASSEGQANTEAFF. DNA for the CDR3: TGCGCCAGCAGTGAGGGACAGGCGAACACTGAAGCTTTCTTT.

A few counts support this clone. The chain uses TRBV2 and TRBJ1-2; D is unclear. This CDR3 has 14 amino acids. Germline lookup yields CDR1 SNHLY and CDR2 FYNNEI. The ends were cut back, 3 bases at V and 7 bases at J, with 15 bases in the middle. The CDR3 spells CASSDFDAGGGYTF. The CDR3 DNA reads TGTGCCAGCAGTGATTTTGACGCGGGTGGTGGCTACACCTTC. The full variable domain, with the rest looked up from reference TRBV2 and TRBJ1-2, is EPEVTQTPSHQVTQMGQEVILRCVPISNHLYFYWYRQILGQKVEFLVSFYNNEISEKSEIFDDQFSVERPDGSNFTLKIRSTKLEDSAMYFCASSDFDAGGGYTFGSGTRLTVV.

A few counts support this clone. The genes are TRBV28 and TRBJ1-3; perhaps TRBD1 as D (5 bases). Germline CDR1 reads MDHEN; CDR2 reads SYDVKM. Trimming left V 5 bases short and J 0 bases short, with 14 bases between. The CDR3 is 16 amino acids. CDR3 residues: CASSPPGTASGNTIYF. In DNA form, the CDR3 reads TGTGCCAGCAGTCCTCCGGGGACCGCCTCTGGAAACACCATATATTTT. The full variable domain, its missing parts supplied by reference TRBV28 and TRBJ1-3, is DVKVTQSSRYLVKRTGEKVFLECVQDMDHENMFWYRQDPGLGLRLIYFSYDVKMKEKGDIPEGYSVSREKKERFSLILESASTNQTSMYLCASSPPGTASGNTIYFGEGSWLTVV.

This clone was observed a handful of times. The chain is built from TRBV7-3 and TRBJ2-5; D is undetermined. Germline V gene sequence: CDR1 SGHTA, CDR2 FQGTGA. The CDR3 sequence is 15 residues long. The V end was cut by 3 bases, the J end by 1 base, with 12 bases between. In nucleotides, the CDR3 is TGTGCCAGCAGCTTTTTTGGGGATGCCCAAGAGACCCAGTACTTC. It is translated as CASSFFGDAQETQYF. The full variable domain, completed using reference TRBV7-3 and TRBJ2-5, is GAGVSQTPSNKVTEKGKYVELRCDPISGHTALYWYRQSLGQGPEFLIYFQGTGAADDSGLPNDRFFAVRPEGSVSTLKIQRTERGDSAVYLCASSFFGDAQETQYFGPGTRLLVL.

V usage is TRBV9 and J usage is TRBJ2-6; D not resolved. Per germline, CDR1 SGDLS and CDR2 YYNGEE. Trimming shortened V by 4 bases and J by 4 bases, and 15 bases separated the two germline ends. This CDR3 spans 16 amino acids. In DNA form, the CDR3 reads TGTGCCAGCAGCACCCAGGACGGCCCCGGGGCCAACGTCCTGACTTTC. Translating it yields CASSTQDGPGANVLTF.

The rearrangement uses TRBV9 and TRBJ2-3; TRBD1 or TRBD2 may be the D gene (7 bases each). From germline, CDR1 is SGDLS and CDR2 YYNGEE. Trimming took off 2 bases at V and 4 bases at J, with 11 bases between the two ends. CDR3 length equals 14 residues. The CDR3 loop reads CASSVRGGADTQYF. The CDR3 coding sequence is TGTGCCAGCAGCGTCAGGGGGGGAGCAGATACGCAGTATTTT.

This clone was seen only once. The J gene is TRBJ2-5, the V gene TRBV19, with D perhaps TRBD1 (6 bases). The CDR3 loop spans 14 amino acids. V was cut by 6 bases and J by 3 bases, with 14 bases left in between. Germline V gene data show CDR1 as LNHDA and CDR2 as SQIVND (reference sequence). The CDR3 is CASRAQGREETQYF. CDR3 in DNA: TGTGCCAGTAGAGCACAGGGTAGAGAAGAGACCCAGTACTTC.

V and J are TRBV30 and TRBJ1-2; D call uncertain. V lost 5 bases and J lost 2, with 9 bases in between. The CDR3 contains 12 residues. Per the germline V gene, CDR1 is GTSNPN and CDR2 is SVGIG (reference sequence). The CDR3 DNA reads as TGTGCCTGGTCGACAATAAACTATGGCTACACCTTC. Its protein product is CAWSTINYGYTF. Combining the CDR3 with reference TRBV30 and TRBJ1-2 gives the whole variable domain SQTIHQWPATLVQPVGSPLSLECTVEGTSNPNLYWYRQAAGRGLQLLFYSVGIGQISSEVPQNLSASRPQDRQFILSSKKLLLSDSGFYLCAWSTINYGYTFGSGTRLTVV.

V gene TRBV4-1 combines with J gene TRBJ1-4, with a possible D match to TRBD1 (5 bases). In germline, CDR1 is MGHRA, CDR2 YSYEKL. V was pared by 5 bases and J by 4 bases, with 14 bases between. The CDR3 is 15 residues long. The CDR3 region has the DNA TGCGCCAGCAGCTCCCGAGCAGGGCTTAATGAAAAACTGTTTTTT. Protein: CASSSRAGLNEKLFF.

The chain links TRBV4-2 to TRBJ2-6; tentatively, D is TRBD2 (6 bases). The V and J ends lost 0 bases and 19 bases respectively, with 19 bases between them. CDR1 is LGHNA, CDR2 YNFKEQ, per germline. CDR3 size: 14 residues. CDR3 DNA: TGTGCCAGCAGCCAAGATCGGCCAGCACGGGGGTCCACTTTC. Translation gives CASSQDRPARGSTF.

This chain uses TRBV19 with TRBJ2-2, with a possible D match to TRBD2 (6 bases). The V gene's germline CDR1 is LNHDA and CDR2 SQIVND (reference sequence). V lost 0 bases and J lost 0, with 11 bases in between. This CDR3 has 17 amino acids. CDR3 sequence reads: CASSIDWGESNTGELFF. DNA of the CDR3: TGTGCCAGTAGTATAGATTGGGGGGAATCGAACACCGGGGAGCTGTTTTTT.

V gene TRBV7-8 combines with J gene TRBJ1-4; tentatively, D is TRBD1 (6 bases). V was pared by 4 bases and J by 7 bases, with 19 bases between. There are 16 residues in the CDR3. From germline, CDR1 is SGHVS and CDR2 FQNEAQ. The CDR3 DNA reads TGTGCCAGCAGCTCCTTTAGGCCGGGGGCGGGTGAAAAACTGTTTTTT. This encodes CASSSFRPGAGEKLFF.

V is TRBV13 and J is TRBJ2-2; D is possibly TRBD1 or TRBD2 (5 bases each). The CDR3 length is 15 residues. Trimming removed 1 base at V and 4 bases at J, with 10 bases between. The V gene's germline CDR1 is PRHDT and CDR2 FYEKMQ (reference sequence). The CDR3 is CASSLEAGSTGELFF. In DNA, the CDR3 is TGTGCCAGCAGCTTAGAAGCAGGGAGCACCGGGGAGCTGTTTTTT.

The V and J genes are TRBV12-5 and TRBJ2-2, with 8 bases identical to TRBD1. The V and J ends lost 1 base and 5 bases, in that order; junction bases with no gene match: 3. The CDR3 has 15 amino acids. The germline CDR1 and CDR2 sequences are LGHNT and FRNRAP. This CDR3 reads CASGLGQGRTGELFF. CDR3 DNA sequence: TGTGCTAGTGGTTTGGGACAGGGGAGAACCGGGGAGCTGTTTTTT.

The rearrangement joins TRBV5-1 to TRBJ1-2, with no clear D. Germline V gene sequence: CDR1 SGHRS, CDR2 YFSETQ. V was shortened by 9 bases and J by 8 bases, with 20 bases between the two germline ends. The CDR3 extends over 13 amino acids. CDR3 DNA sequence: TGCGCCACCACAGCCCCAGGCGGTAGGGGCTACACCTTC. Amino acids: CATTAPGGRGYTF.

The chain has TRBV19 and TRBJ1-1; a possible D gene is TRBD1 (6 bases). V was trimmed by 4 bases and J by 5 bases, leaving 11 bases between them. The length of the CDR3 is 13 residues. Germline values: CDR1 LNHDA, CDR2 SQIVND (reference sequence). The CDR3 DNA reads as TGTGCCAGTAGTAGGGGGCCGAGGACTGAAGCTTTCTTT. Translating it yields CASSRGPRTEAFF.

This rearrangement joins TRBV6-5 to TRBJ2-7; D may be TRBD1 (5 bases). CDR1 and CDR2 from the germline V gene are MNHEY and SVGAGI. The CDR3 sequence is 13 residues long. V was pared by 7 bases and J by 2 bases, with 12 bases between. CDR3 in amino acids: CASTSDRTYEQYF. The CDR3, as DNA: TGTGCCAGCACTTCAGACAGAACCTACGAGCAGTACTTC.

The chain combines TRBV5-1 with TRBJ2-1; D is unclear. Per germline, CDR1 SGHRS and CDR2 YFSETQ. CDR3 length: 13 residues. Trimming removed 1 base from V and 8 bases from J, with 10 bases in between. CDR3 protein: CASSLTGTDEQFF. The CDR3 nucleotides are TGCGCCAGCAGCTTGACGGGCACGGATGAGCAGTTCTTC.

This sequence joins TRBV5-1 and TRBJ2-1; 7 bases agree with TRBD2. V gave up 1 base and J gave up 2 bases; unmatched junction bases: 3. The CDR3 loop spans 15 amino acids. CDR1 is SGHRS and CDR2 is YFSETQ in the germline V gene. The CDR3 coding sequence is TGCGCCAGCAGCTTGTCGGGAGGCCCCTACAATGAGCAGTTCTTC. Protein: CASSLSGGPYNEQFF.

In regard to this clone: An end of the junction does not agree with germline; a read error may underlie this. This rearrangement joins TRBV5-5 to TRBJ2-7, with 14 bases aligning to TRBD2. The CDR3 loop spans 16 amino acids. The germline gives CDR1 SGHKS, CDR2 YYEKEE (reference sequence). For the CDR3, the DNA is TGTGCCAGCAGTTGGGACAGGTACGGGACTAGCGGGAGCCTGAGTTTC. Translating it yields CASSWDRYGTSGSLSF.

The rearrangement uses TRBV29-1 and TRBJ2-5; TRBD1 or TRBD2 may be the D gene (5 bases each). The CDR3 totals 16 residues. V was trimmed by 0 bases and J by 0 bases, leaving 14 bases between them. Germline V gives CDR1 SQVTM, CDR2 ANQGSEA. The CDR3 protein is CSVEDNGAPYQETQYF. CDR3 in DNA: TGCAGCGTTGAAGATAACGGGGCGCCGTACCAAGAGACCCAGTACTTC.

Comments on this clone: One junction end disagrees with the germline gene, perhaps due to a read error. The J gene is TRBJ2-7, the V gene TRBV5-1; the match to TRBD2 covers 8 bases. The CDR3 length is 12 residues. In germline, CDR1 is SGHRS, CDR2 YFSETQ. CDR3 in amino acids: CASILTSVEQYF. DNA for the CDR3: TGCGCCAGCATCTTGACTAGCGTCGAGCAGTACTTC.

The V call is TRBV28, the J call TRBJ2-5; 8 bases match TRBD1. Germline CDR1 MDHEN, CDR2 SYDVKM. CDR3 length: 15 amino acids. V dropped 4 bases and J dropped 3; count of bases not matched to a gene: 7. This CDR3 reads CASSSLTGAEETQYF. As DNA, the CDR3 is TGTGCCAGCAGTTCATTGACAGGGGCCGAAGAGACCCAGTACTTC.